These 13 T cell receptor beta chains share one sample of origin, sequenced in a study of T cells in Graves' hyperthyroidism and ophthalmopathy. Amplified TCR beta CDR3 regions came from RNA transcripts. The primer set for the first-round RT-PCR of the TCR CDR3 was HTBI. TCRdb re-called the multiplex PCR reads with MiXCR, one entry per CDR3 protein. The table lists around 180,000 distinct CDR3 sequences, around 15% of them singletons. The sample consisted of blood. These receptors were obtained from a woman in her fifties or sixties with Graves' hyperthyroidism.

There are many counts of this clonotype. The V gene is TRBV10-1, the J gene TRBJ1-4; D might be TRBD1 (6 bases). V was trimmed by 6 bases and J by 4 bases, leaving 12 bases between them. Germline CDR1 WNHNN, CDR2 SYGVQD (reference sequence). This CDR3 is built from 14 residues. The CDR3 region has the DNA TGCGCCAGCAGCAGGGGTGGCGGTAATGAAAAACTGTTTTTT. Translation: CASSRGGGNEKLFF.

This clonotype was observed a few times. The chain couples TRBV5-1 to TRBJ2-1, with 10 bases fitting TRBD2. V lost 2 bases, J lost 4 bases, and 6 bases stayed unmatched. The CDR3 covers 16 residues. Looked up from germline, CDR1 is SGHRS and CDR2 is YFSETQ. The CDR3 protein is CASSLGTSGVYNEQFF. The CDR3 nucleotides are TGCGCCAGCAGCTTAGGAACTAGCGGGGTTTACAATGAGCAGTTCTTC.

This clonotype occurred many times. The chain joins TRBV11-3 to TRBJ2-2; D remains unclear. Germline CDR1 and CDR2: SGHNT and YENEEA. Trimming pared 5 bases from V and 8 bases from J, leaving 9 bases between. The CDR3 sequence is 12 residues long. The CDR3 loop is CASSVSFGELFF. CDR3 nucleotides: TGTGCCAGCAGCGTGTCGTTTGGGGAGCTGTTTTTT.

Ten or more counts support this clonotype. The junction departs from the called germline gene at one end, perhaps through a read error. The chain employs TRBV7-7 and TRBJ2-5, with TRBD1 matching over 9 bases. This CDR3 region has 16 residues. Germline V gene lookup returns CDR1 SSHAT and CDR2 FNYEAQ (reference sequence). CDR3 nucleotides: TGTGCTAGCAGCTTAGCAGGGACAGGGTCGACAGAGACCCAGTACTTC. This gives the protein CASSLAGTGSTETQYF.

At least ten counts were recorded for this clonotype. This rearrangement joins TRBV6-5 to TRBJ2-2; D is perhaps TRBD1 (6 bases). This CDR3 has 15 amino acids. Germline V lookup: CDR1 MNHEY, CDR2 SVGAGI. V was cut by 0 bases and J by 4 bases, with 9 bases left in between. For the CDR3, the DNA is TGTGCCAGCAGTTACTCCCCAGGGGTCACCGGGGAGCTGTTTTTT. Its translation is CASSYSPGVTGELFF.

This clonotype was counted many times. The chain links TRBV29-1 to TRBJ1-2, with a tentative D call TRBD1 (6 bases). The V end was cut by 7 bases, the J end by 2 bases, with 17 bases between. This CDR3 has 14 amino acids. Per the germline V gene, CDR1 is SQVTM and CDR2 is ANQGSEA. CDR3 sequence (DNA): TGCAGCGCCCGGGTTGGACAGTTAAACTATGGCTACACCTTC. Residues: CSARVGQLNYGYTF.

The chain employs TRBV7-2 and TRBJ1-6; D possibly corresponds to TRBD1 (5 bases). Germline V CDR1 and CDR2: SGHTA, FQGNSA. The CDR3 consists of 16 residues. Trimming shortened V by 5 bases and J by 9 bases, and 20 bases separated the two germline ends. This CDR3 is CASSLPLGGLSSPLHF. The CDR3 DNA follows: TGTGCCAGCAGCCTCCCTTTGGGGGGACTCAGTTCACCCCTCCACTTT.

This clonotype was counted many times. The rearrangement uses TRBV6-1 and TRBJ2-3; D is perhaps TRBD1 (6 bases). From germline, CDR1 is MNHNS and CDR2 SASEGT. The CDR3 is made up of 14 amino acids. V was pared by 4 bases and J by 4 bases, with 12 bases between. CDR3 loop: CASSGATGPDTQYF. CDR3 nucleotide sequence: TGTGCCAGCAGTGGTGCGACAGGACCAGATACGCAGTATTTT.

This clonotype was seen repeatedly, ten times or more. CDR3: CASSQQGYNEQFF. CDR3 sequence (DNA): TGTGCCAGCAGCCAACAGGGGTACAATGAGCAGTTCTTC. This sequence joins TRBV27 and TRBJ2-1; 7 nucleotides agree with TRBD1. V lost 6 bases and J lost 4; bases outside the gene matches: 3. The CDR3 contains 13 residues. Germline CDR1 MNHEY, CDR2 SMNVEV (reference sequence).

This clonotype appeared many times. CDR3 nucleotide sequence: TGCAGCGTTCGGACAGATGAGACCCAGTACTTC. This codes for CSVRTDETQYF. The chain combines TRBV29-1 with TRBJ2-5; maybe TRBD1 (6 bases). Germline-derived CDR1 and CDR2 are SQVTM and ANQGSEA. V was cut by 5 bases and J by 5 bases, with 9 bases left in between. The CDR3 is 11 residues long.

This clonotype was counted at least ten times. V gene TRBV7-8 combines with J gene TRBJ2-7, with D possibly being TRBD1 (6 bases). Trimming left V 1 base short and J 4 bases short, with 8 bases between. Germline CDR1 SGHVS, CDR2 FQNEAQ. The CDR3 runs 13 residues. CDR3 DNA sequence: TGTGCCAGCAGCTTAGGCAGGGGATACGAGCAGTACTTC. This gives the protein CASSLGRGYEQYF.

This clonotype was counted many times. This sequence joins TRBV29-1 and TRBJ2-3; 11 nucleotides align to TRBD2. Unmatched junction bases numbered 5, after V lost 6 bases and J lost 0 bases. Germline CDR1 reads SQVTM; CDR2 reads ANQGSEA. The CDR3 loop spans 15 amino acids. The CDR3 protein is CSVGTSGSSTDTQYF. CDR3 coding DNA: TGCAGCGTAGGGACTAGCGGATCTAGCACAGATACGCAGTATTTT.

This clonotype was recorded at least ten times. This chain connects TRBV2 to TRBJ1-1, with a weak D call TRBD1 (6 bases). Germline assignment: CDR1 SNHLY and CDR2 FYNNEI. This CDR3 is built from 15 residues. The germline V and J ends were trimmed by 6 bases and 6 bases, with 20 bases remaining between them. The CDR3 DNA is TGTGCCAGCAGCCGGGACACAGGGTTGATGGCTGAAGCTTTCTTT. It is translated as CASSRDTGLMAEAFF.